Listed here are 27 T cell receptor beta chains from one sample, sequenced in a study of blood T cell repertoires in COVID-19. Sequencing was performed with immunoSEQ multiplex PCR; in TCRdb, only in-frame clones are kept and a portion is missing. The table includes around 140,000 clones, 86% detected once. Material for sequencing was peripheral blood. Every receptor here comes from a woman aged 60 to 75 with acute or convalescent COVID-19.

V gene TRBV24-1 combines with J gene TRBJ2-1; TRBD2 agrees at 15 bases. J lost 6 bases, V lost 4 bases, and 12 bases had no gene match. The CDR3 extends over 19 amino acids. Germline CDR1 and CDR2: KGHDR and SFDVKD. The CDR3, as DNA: TGTGCCACCAGTGACCTACAGCCTAGGACTAGCGGGGGGGTCAATGAGCAGTTCTTC. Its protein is CATSDLQPRTSGGVNEQFF.

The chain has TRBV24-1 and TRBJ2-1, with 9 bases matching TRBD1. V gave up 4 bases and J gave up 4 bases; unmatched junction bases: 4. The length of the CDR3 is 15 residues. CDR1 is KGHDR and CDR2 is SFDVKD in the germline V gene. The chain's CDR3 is CATSEPGTGYNEQFF. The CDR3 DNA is TGTGCCACCAGTGAGCCCGGGACAGGGTACAATGAGCAGTTCTTC.

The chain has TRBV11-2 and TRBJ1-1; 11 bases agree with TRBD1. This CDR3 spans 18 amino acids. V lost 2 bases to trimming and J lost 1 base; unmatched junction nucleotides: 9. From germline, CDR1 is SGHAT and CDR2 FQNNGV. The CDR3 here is CASSLIFGQGAGNTEAFF. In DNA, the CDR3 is TGTGCCAGCAGCTTAATTTTTGGACAGGGGGCTGGGAACACTGAAGCTTTCTTT.

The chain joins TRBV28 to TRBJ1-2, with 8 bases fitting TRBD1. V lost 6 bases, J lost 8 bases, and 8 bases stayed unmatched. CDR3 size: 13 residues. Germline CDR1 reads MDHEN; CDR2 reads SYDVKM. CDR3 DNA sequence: TGTGCCAGCAGGGGGGGGGACAGGAAAGGCTACACCTTC. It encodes CASRGGDRKGYTF.

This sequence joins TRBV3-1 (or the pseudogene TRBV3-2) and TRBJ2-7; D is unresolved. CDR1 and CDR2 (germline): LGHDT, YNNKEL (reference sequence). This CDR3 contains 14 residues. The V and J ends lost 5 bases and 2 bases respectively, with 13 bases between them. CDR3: CASSIRGSAYEQYF. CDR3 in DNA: TGTGCCAGCAGCATCCGAGGCAGCGCCTACGAGCAGTACTTC.

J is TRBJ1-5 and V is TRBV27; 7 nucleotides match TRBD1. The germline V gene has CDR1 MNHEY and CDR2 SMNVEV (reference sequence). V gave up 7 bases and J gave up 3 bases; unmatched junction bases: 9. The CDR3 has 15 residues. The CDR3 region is CASKVRDRPNQPQHF. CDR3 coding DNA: TGTGCCAGCAAGGTTAGGGACAGACCCAATCAGCCCCAGCATTTT.

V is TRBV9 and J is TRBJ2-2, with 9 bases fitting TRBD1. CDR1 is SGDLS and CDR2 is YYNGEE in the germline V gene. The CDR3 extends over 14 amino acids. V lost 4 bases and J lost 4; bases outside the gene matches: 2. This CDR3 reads CASSPDRGTGELFF. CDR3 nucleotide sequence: TGTGCCAGCAGCCCGGACAGGGGCACCGGGGAGCTGTTTTTT.

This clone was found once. The CDR3 loop reads CAWSRGQSTDTQYF. The CDR3 bases are TGTGCCTGGAGTAGGGGACAATCCACAGATACGCAGTATTTT. The chain combines TRBV30 with TRBJ2-3; TRBD1 is a possible D gene (6 bases). V lost 2 bases and J lost 2, with 11 bases in between. The CDR3 loop spans 14 amino acids. In germline, CDR1 is GTSNPN, CDR2 SVGIG (reference sequence).

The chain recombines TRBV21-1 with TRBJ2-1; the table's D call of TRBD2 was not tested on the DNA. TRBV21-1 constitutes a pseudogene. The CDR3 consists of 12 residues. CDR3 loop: CASSNGGDEQFF. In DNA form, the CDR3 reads TGTGCCAGCAGCAACGGGGGGGACGAGCAGTTCTTC.

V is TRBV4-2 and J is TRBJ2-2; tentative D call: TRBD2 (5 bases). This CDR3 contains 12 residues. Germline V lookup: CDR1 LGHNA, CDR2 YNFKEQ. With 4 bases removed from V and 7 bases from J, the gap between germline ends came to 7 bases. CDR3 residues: CASSLSGGELFF. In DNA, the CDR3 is TGTGCCAGCAGCCTGAGCGGCGGGGAGCTGTTTTTT.

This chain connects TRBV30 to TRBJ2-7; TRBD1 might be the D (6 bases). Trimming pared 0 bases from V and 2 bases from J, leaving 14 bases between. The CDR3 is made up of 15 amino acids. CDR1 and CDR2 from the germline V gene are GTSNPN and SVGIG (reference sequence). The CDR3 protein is CAWSVGQRAAYEQYF. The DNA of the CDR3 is TGTGCCTGGAGTGTAGGACAGCGTGCCGCCTACGAGCAGTACTTC.

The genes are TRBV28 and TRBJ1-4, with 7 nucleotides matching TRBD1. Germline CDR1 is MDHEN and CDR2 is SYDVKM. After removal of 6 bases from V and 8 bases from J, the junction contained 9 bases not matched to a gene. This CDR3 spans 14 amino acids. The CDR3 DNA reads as TGTGCCAGCAGCCGAACAGGGGACGCGGAAAAACTGTTTTTT. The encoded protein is CASSRTGDAEKLFF. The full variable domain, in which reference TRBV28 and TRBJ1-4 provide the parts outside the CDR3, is DVKVTQSSRYLVKRTGEKVFLECVQDMDHENMFWYRQDPGLGLRLIYFSYDVKMKEKGDIPEGYSVSREKKERFSLILESASTNQTSMYLCASSRTGDAEKLFFGSGTQLSVL.

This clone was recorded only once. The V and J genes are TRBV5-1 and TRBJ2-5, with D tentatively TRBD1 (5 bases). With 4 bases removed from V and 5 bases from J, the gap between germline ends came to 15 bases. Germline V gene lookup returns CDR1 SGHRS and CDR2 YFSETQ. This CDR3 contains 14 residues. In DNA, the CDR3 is TGCGCCAGCAGCCCGAAGCAGGGTTGGGAGACCCAGTACTTC. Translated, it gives CASSPKQGWETQYF.

The CDR3 sequence is CAWSSGTGSNQPQHF. DNA of the CDR3: TGTGCCTGGAGTTCCGGGACAGGGAGCAATCAGCCCCAGCATTTT. The V gene is TRBV30, the J gene TRBJ1-5, with 9 bases identical to TRBD1. Trimming cost V 2 bases and J 1 base; bases outside gene matches: 3. The CDR3 sequence is 15 residues long. Germline V gene lookup returns CDR1 GTSNPN and CDR2 SVGIG (reference sequence).

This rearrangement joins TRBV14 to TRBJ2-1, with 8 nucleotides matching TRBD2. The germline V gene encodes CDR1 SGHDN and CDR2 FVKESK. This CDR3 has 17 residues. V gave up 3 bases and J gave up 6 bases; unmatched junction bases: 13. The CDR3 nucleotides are TGTGCCAGCAGCCATAGGACTAGCAGGGTAAATGGCAATGAGCAGTTCTTC. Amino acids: CASSHRTSRVNGNEQFF.

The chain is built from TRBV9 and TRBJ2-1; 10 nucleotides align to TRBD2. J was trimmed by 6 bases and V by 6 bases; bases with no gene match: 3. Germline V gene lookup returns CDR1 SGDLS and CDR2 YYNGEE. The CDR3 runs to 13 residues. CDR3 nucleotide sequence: TGTGCCAGCAAGGCTAGCGGGGGCAATGAGCAGTTCTTC. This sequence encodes CASKASGGNEQFF.

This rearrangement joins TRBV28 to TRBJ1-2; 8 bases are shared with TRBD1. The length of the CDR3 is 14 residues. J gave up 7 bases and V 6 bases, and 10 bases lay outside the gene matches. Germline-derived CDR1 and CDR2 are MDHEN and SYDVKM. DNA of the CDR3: TGTGCCAGCAGGCGACAGGGGCGGGAGACTGGCTACACCTTC. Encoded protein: CASRRQGRETGYTF.

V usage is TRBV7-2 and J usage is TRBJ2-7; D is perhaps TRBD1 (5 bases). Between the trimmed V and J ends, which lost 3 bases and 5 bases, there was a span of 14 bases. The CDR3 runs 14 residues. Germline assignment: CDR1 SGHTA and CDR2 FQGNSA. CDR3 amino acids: CASSFRARAHEQYF. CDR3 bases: TGTGCCAGCAGCTTCAGGGCTAGGGCCCACGAGCAGTACTTC.

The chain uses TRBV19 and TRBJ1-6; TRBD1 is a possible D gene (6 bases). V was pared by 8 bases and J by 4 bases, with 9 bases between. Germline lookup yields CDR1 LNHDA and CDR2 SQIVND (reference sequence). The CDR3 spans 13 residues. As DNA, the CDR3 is TGTGCCAGTTCCACAGGGTATAATTCACCCCTCCACTTT. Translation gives CASSTGYNSPLHF.

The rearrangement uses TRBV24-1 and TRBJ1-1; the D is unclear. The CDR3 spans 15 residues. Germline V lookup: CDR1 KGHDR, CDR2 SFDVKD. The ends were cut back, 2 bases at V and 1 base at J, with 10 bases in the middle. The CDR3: CATSDSKTGNTEAFF. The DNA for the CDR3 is TGTGCCACCAGTGATTCTAAAACTGGGAACACTGAAGCTTTCTTT.

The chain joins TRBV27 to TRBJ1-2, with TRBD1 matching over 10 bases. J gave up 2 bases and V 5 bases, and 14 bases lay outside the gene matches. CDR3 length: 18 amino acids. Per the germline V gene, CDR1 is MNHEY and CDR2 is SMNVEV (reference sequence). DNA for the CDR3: TGTGCCAGCAGTAAGACCCTCCCGGGACAGGGGACGAACTATGGCTACACCTTC. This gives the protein CASSKTLPGQGTNYGYTF.

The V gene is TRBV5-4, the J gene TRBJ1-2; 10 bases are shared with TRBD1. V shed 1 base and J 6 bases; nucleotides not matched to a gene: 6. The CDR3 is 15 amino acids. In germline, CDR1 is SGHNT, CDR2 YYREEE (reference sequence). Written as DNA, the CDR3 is TGTGCCAGCAGCTTGTCGGGACAGGGGAAAGATGGCTACACCTTC. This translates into CASSLSGQGKDGYTF.

The CDR3 coding sequence is TGTGCCAGTAGTACCGGACAGGGTTTAAGCGGAACGTACTTC. It is translated as CASSTGQGLSGTYF. V is TRBV19 and J is TRBJ2-7; 8 bases agree with TRBD1. Germline CDR1 LNHDA, CDR2 SQIVND (reference sequence). The CDR3 totals 14 residues. The trim removed 4 bases at V and 12 bases at J, leaving 14 bases unmatched.

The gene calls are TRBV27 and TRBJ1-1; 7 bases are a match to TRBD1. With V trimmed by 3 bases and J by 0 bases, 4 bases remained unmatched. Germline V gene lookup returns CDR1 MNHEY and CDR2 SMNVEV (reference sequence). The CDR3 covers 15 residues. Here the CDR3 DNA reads TGTGCCAGCAGTTTTGGGACAGTCATGAACACTGAAGCTTTCTTT. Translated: CASSFGTVMNTEAFF.

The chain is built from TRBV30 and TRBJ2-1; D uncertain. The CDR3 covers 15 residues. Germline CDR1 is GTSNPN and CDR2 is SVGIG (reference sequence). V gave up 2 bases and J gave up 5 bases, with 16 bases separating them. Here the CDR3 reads CAWSPSGSRHNEQFF. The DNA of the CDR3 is TGTGCCTGGAGTCCATCCGGTTCTAGACACAATGAGCAGTTCTTC.

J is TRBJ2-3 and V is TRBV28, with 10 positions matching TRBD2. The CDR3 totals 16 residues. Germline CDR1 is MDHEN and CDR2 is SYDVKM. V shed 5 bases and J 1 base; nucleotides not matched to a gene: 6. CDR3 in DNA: TGTGCCAGCAGTCCCCCCGGGACTAGCGGCACAGATACGCAGTATTTT. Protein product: CASSPPGTSGTDTQYF.

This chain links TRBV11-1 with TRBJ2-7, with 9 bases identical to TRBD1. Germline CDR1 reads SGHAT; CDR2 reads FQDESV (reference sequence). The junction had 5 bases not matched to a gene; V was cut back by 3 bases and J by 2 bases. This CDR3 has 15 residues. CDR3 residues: CASSLWDREPYEQYF. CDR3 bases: TGTGCCAGCAGCTTGTGGGACAGGGAACCCTACGAGCAGTACTTC.